This TCR beta chain came from a study of blood T cell repertoires in COVID-19. Study as a whole: Italy, Spain and the United States were the sources of the convalescent and acute COVID-19 samples. Sources were T cells, B-cell-depleted T cells, or PBMCs; the material itself was cDNA or gDNA.

The germline CDR1 and CDR2 sequences are KGHSH and LQKENI. The V and J ends lost 5 bases and 3 bases, in that order; junction bases with no gene match: 9. The CDR3 is 16 amino acids. In the source study's methods: Amplification from reference gene primers served as the basis for estimated nucleated cell counts. TCRdb's copy holds only in-frame clones and misses some; the assay was immunoSEQ multiplex PCR. From that table come the V and J calls and clone size; the DNA was used to work out D and trimming. Among fewer than 400,000 clones, about 85% were seen once, and the ten largest hold under 4%. The sequencing sample was made of peripheral blood. This TCR was sampled from a woman aged 18-29 years with acute or convalescent COVID-19. The J gene is TRBJ1-1, the V gene TRBV18, with TRBD1 matching over 10 bases. CDR3 in DNA: TGTGCCAGCTCAAGTAGGGGACAGGGGTTTTACACTGAAGCTTTCTTT. Its translation: CASSSRGQGFYTEAFF.